The rows below give T cell receptor beta chains drawn from one sample of a study of identical twins. TCRdb re-derived calls from the 5' RACE reads in MiXCR, one entry per CDR3 protein. Here the sample spans 1,800,000 or so distinct CDR3 sequences, roughly a third being singletons. The sequencing sample was made of cord blood. Receptor source: a newborn girl in good health. CDR3s include the opening cysteine and the closing phenylalanine or tryptophan. A D gene is named only where the DNA matches it firmly. The listing skips clone size in some rows; elsewhere it reads once, few, many or a size class.

D gene,J gene,clone size,V gene,CDR3 protein,CDR3 DNA
TRBD2,TRBJ2-7,-,TRBV20-1,CSASGLGLAGVGLRGQYF,TGCAGTGCCAGTGGGTTAGGACTAGCGGGGGTGGGCCTACGAGGACAGTACTTC
-,TRBJ2-3,-,TRBV20-1,CSARDAREYGTDTQYF,TGCAGTGCTAGAGATGCAAGGGAATACGGCACAGATACGCAGTATTTT
TRBD2,TRBJ2-3,-,TRBV20-1,CSALLAGGPINTQYF,TGCAGTGCTTTACTAGCGGGAGGGCCCATAAATACGCAGTATTTT
TRBD2,TRBJ2-7,-,TRBV4-2,CASSQVGIAGGWSSYNEQYF,TGTGCCAGCAGCCAAGTAGGGATAGCGGGGGGGTGGAGCTCCTACAATGAGCAGTACTTC
TRBD1,TRBJ1-1,few,TRBV5-4,CASNVDRGPEAFF,TGTGCCAGCAACGTCGACAGGGGCCCTGAAGCTTTCTTT
TRBD2,TRBJ2-7,-,TRBV12-3/TRBV12-4,CASNRLAGGYNEQYF,TGTGCCAGCAACCGACTAGCGGGGGGATACAATGAGCAGTACTTC
-,TRBJ1-1,-,TRBV29-1,CSAMNTEAFF,TGCAGCGCCATGAACACTGAAGCTTTCTTT
TRBD2,TRBJ2-5,few,TRBV25-1,CASSESLTSGKETQYF,TGTGCCAGCAGTGAAAGTCTGACTAGCGGGAAAGAGACCCAGTACTTC
TRBD2,TRBJ2-5,-,TRBV2,CASSSEVAGGPYQETQYF,TGTGCCAGCAGTTCGGAAGTAGCGGGGGGCCCGTACCAAGAGACCCAGTACTTC
-,TRBJ2-3,many,TRBV10-3,CAISDSGTDTQYF,TGTGCCATCAGTGACAGTGGCACAGATACGCAGTATTTT
-,TRBJ2-3,few,TRBV4-2,CASSQDWGGTDTQYF,TGTGCCAGCAGCCAAGATTGGGGGGGCACAGATACGCAGTATTTT
-,TRBJ2-7,many,TRBV27,CASSPRLYSPSYEQYF,TGTGCCAGCAGTCCACGACTATATAGTCCCTCCTACGAGCAGTACTTC
-,TRBJ1-1,-,TRBV2,CATEFGRNTEAFF,TGTGCCACGGAGTTTGGAAGGAACACTGAAGCTTTCTTT
-,TRBJ2-3,few,TRBV2,CASRQPRLQGMGTDTQYF,TGTGCCAGCAGGCAGCCGCGACTACAGGGTATGGGGACAGATACGCAGTATTTT
-,TRBJ2-7,many,TRBV5-1,CASSLQSSYEQYF,TGTGCCAGCAGCTTACAGAGCTCCTACGAGCAGTACTTC
TRBD2,TRBJ2-1,few,TRBV7-2,CASSPNLRLAGAEQFF,TGTGCCAGCAGCCCCAATCTGAGACTAGCGGGGGCTGAGCAGTTCTTC
-,TRBJ1-1,-,TRBV20-1,CSAPLAGTRGIEAFF,TGCAGTGCCCCTCTCGCAGGGACTCGGGGCATTGAAGCTTTCTTT
TRBD1,TRBJ2-1,-,TRBV10-3,CAISTGVSEQFF,TGTGCCATCAGTACAGGGGTTTCTGAGCAGTTCTTC
TRBD1,TRBJ2-1,-,TRBV5-1,CASSLDRDRQETQFF,TGCGCCAGCAGCTTAGACCGGGACAGACAAGAGACCCAGTTCTTC
-,TRBJ2-3,few,TRBV25-1,CASGGPDVRKTQYF,TGTGCCAGCGGAGGACCGGATGTCAGAAAGACGCAGTATTTT
-,TRBJ2-3,many,TRBV20-1,CSAGSTDTQYF,TGCAGCGCGGGCAGCACAGATACGCAGTATTTT
TRBD1,TRBJ2-4,few,TRBV20-1,CSARSQGAAKNIQYF,TGCAGTGCTAGGAGCCAGGGGGCCGCCAAAAACATTCAGTACTTC
TRBD2,TRBJ2-3,many,TRBV29-1,CSVTRLATSTDTQYF,TGCAGCGTGACCAGACTAGCGACTAGCACAGATACGCAGTATTTT
TRBD1,TRBJ1-1,few,TRBV20-1,CSARDQGVNTEAFF,TGCAGTGCTAGAGATCAGGGGGTGAACACTGAAGCTTTCTTT
TRBD1,TRBJ1-4,-,TRBV4-1,CASSPRDRGQTNEKPFF,TGCGCCAGCAGCCCCAGAGACAGGGGGCAGACTAATGAAAAACCGTTTTTT
-,TRBJ1-2,many,TRBV29-1,CSVWKKGGVLYGYTF,TGCAGCGTTTGGAAAAAGGGGGGTGTGCTATATGGCTACACCTTC
TRBD2,TRBJ2-2,-,TRBV5-1,CASSFSGSDTGELFF,TGCGCCAGCAGCTTCAGCGGGAGTGACACCGGGGAGCTGTTTTTT
-,TRBJ1-4,few,TRBV10-3,CAISDGVGGLDEKLFF,TGTGCCATCAGTGACGGCGTCGGTGGGTTGGATGAAAAACTGTTTTTT
TRBD1,TRBJ1-2,-,TRBV11-2,CASSHGQGIYGYTF,TGTGCCAGCAGCCACGGACAGGGGATTTATGGCTACACCTTC
-,TRBJ1-2,-,TRBV20-1,CSASIYGENYDYTF,TGCAGTGCTAGCATCTACGGGGAAAACTATGACTACACCTTC
TRBD2,TRBJ2-5,few,TRBV20-1,CSAQPTSGGAETQYF,TGCAGTGCTCAACCGACTAGCGGGGGGGCAGAGACCCAGTACTTC
-,TRBJ2-3,-,TRBV25-1,CASSEVLADTQYF,TGTGCCAGCAGTGAGGTACTAGCAGATACGCAGTATTTT
-,TRBJ2-7,many,TRBV5-1,CASSLELSSSYEQYF,TGCGCCAGCAGCTTGGAGCTTAGTAGCTCCTACGAGCAGTACTTC
-,TRBJ2-1,few,TRBV4-2,CASSQGAGPNNEQFF,TGTGCCAGCAGCCAGGGGGCGGGGCCTAACAATGAGCAGTTCTTC
-,TRBJ2-7,-,TRBV11-2,CASSLESAGAEQYF,TGTGCCAGCAGCTTAGAGAGTGCGGGGGCCGAGCAGTACTTC
-,TRBJ2-1,-,TRBV4-1,CASSQLRRHEQFF,TGCGCCAGCAGCCAGCTAAGGAGACATGAGCAGTTCTTC
-,TRBJ1-1,-,TRBV27,CASSLSSMNTEAFF,TGTGCCAGCAGTTTATCCAGCATGAACACTGAAGCTTTCTTT
TRBD2,TRBJ2-1,-,TRBV4-2,CASSQDPLASGGVYEQFF,TGTGCCAGCAGCCAAGATCCCCTGGCTAGCGGGGGGGTCTATGAGCAGTTCTTC
-,TRBJ1-6,-,TRBV20-1,CSATPSGYNSPLHF,TGCAGTGCGACGCCGTCGGGTTATAATTCACCCCTCCACTTT
TRBD1,TRBJ1-2,many,TRBV27,CASSSSYGTGINGYTF,TGTGCCAGCAGTTCCAGCTATGGGACAGGGATTAATGGCTACACCTTC
TRBD1,TRBJ1-2,-,TRBV10-3,CAISVGQGNYGYTF,TGTGCCATCAGTGTAGGACAGGGTAACTATGGCTACACCTTC
-,TRBJ1-1,-,TRBV20-1,CSSPPGNTEAFF,TGCAGTTCTCCCCCTGGGAACACTGAAGCTTTCTTT
-,TRBJ2-7,-,TRBV3-1,CASSRDQVDEQYF,TGTGCCAGCAGCCGGGACCAGGTGGACGAGCAGTACTTC
-,TRBJ2-1,-,TRBV20-1,CSARTAYHNEQFF,TGCAGTGCTCGGACAGCCTACCACAATGAGCAGTTCTTC
-,TRBJ2-3,many,TRBV2,CASSEDADTQYF,TGTGCCAGCAGTGAAGATGCAGATACGCAGTATTTT
TRBD2,TRBJ2-2,once,TRBV2,CASKLAGANTGELFF,TGTGCCAGCAAGCTAGCGGGTGCGAACACCGGGGAGCTGTTTTTT
TRBD2,TRBJ2-7,-,TRBV3-1,CASSQDYAGGGEQYF,TGTGCCAGCAGCCAAGATTACGCGGGAGGGGGTGAGCAGTACTTC
TRBD1,TRBJ2-1,few,TRBV7-2,CASSLTLGQGSEQFF,TGTGCCAGCAGCTTAACCCTGGGACAGGGAAGCGAGCAGTTCTTC
-,TRBJ2-3,-,TRBV20-1,CSAWENTDTQYF,TGCAGTGCTTGGGAGAATACAGATACGCAGTATTTT
TRBD2,TRBJ2-5,-,TRBV20-1,CSARDLAGAPQDQYF,TGCAGTGCTAGAGATCTAGCGGGGGCCCCCCAGGACCAGTACTTC
-,TRBJ2-7,-,TRBV5-6,CASSLDVHEQYF,TGTGCCAGCAGCTTGGACGTACACGAGCAGTACTTC
TRBD1,TRBJ1-3,once,TRBV29-1,CSVAGTGLLSGNTIYF,TGCAGCGTAGCCGGGACAGGACTCCTCTCTGGAAACACCATATATTTT
TRBD2,TRBJ2-7,-,TRBV27,CASSTLAGGLWEQYF,TGTGCCAGCAGTACATTAGCGGGGGGCCTCTGGGAGCAGTACTTC
-,TRBJ1-5,-,TRBV6-1,CATSPSDQPQHF,TGTGCCACATCCCCGTCTGATCAGCCCCAGCATTTT